The 10 T cell receptor beta chains reported below all come from one sample, sequenced in a study of shared clonotypes between healthy human individuals. Sequencing used immunoSEQ multiplex PCR; TCRdb keeps in-frame clones, though not all of them. The sample yields around 1.9 million clones, just under 95% seen once. Positively selected for CCR7, the CD45RO-negative cells used as naive CD8 cells excluded terminally differentiated effector memory CD45RA+ cells. Material for sequencing was naive CD8+ T cells from PBMCs. All receptors come from a young man in good health. Some clones in this sample may be carry-over from other donors' samples.

This chain uses TRBV7-8 with TRBJ1-2, with D unresolved. V lost 3 bases and J 8 bases, leaving 13 bases between the germline ends. Germline CDR1 reads SGHVS; CDR2 reads FQNEAQ. The CDR3 spans 13 residues. The CDR3 spells CASSFVSGMGYTF. CDR3 DNA: TGTGCCAGCAGCTTTGTCTCCGGAATGGGCTACACCTTC.

The gene calls are TRBV28 and TRBJ2-5, with a possible D match to TRBD2 (5 bases). The CDR3 is 14 amino acids. CDR1 and CDR2 (germline): MDHEN, SYDVKM. V was shortened by 6 bases and J by 5 bases, with 16 bases between the two germline ends. The CDR3 reads CASSQPRGEETQYF. CDR3 bases: TGTGCCAGCAGCCAACCCCGGGGTGAGGAGACCCAGTACTTC.

The rearrangement uses TRBV6-5 and TRBJ1-5, with 9 bases aligning to TRBD1. The ends lost 10 bases at V and 2 bases at J; junction bases unmatched: 3. Germline V gene data show CDR1 as MNHEY and CDR2 as SVGAGI. The CDR3 length is 13 residues. CDR3 in DNA: TGTGCCATTGACAGGGGGGGCAATCAGCCCCAGCATTTT. Translated, it gives CAIDRGGNQPQHF.

V gene TRBV28 combines with J gene TRBJ1-5; tentative D call: TRBD1 (6 bases). The CDR3 is 16 amino acids. Trimming shortened V by 3 bases and J by 0 bases, and 12 bases separated the two germline ends. Looked up from germline, CDR1 is MDHEN and CDR2 is SYDVKM. CDR3 sequence reads: CASSFLKGVSNQPQHF. The DNA of the CDR3 is TGTGCCAGCAGTTTCCTAAAGGGGGTTAGCAATCAGCCCCAGCATTTT.

Concerning this clone itself: This CDR3 is also generated by other DNA sequences in the sample. V is TRBV27 and J is TRBJ2-7; D not certain. Germline V gives CDR1 MNHEY, CDR2 SMNVEV (reference sequence). The CDR3 is 13 amino acids. The ends were cut back, 3 bases at V and 2 bases at J, with 8 bases in the middle. CDR3 protein: CASSFGATYEQYF. The CDR3 DNA reads TGTGCCAGCAGTTTCGGCGCGACCTACGAGCAGTACTTC.

This chain links TRBV19 with TRBJ2-7; no clear D. Germline CDR1 reads LNHDA; CDR2 reads SQIVND (reference sequence). V shed 5 bases and J shed 3 bases, with 17 bases lying between them. CDR3 length: 15 amino acids. This chain's CDR3 is CASSWGRAVDYEQYF. The CDR3 bases are TGTGCCAGTAGTTGGGGAAGGGCGGTGGACTACGAGCAGTACTTC.

V is TRBV7-3 and J is TRBJ2-7, with D possibly being TRBD2 (5 bases). The germline V and J ends were trimmed by 5 bases and 2 bases, with 10 bases remaining between them. CDR1 and CDR2 from the germline V gene are SGHTA and FQGTGA. This CDR3 is 13 amino acids long. The CDR3 reads CASSEDGTYEQYF. The CDR3 DNA is TGTGCCAGCAGCGAGGACGGGACCTACGAGCAGTACTTC.

This rearrangement joins TRBV6-1 to TRBJ2-1; the D is unclear. In germline, CDR1 is MNHNS, CDR2 SASEGT. V was pared by 1 base and J by 4 bases, with 14 bases between. This CDR3 is 16 amino acids long. In DNA, the CDR3 is TGTGCCAGCAGTGAAGTCGATAGCCCCCGTTACAATGAGCAGTTCTTC. Its translation: CASSEVDSPRYNEQFF.

Worth noting for this clone: Other DNA variants within this sample encode the same CDR3. V and J are TRBV27 and TRBJ2-5; 8 bases agree with TRBD1. Trimming cost V 6 bases and J 4 bases; bases outside gene matches: 7. Germline CDR1 reads MNHEY; CDR2 reads SMNVEV (reference sequence). This CDR3 has 14 amino acids. The CDR3 DNA reads as TGTGCCAGCAGCCTCGACAGGGGAGGAGAGACCCAGTACTTC. Amino acids: CASSLDRGGETQYF.

Points on this clone: Other DNA sequences within the sample encode an identical CDR3. The chain recombines TRBV11-2 with TRBJ2-1; 9 bases are shared with TRBD1. V shed 4 bases, J shed 4 bases, and the junction held 5 bases outside the gene matches. The CDR3 is made up of 15 amino acids. Germline V gives CDR1 SGHAT, CDR2 FQNNGV. For the CDR3, the DNA is TGTGCCAGCAGCTCCCGGGACAGGGCTTACAATGAGCAGTTCTTC. Protein product: CASSSRDRAYNEQFF.